This T cell receptor beta chain is drawn from a study of CD8+ T cells in alopecia areata. Study-wide points: On tofacitinib, scalp and blood still held many of the expanded lesional clones. Among the cells sequenced in scalp samples are also the resident alphabeta T cells of normal skin. Lesional scalp, notably in alopecia totalis/universalis, had clonality above that of normal scalp.

The treatment denotes: oral pan-JAK inhibitor, 5-10 mg twice daily. Per the germline V gene, CDR1 is LNHNV and CDR2 is YYDKDF (reference sequence). The CDR3 consists of 15 residues. V was clipped by 5 bases and J by 6 bases; unmatched bases: 9. TCR sequencing used cDNA made by reverse transcription of extracted RNA. Only in-frame clones appear in the TCRdb table, and some are missing; sequencing was by immunoSEQ multiplex PCR. The sample includes about 210,000 clones, just over 65% of them seen just once. Worth noting for this clone: What it recognizes is unknown.

The V gene is TRBV15, the J gene TRBJ1-1, with 10 bases that match TRBD1. This sequence originates from a human donor with alopecia areata. Sequences were derived from CD4+ T cells sorted from blood, sampled between weeks 43 and 45, from a patient treated with tofacitinib. The CDR3 DNA is TGTGCCACCAGCCCCCGTCCCGGGACAGGGGCTGAAGCTTTCTTT. Translation: CATSPRPGTGAEAFF.